Presented here are 29 T cell receptor beta chains from one specimen sequenced in a study of blood T cell repertoires in COVID-19. Repertoires were generated with immunoSEQ multiplex PCR, while TCRdb's copy carries only in-frame clones and drops some. Here the sample spans about 200,000 clones, 84% being singletons. What was sequenced was peripheral blood. The receptors originated from a middle-aged man with active or convalescent COVID-19.

The CDR3 nucleotides read TGTGCCAGCAGTGATGCGGGGAGCTCCTACGAGCAGTACGTC. Encoded protein: CASSDAGSSYEQYV. This chain connects TRBV2 to TRBJ2-7; D might be TRBD2 (6 bases). The CDR3 totals 14 residues. Germline assignment: CDR1 SNHLY and CDR2 FYNNEI. V shed 3 bases and J shed 0 bases, with 9 bases lying between them.

This chain joins TRBV27 and TRBJ2-5, with D possibly TRBD1 on 5 matching bases. There are 13 residues in the CDR3. Per the germline V gene, CDR1 is MNHEY and CDR2 is SMNVEV (reference sequence). V lost 6 bases and J 5 bases, leaving 13 bases between the germline ends. As DNA, the CDR3 is TGTGCCAGCAGCTCCCAAGGGGCGGAGACCCAGTACTTC. Protein sequence: CASSSQGAETQYF.

This rearrangement joins TRBV5-5 to TRBJ1-5; possible D gene TRBD1, 5 bases. There are 14 residues in the CDR3. Trimming took 0 bases from V and 7 from J, leaving 11 bases between them. Germline values: CDR1 SGHKS, CDR2 YYEKEE (reference sequence). This CDR3 is CASSLGWGDQPQHF. The CDR3 coding sequence is TGTGCCAGCAGCTTGGGTTGGGGGGACCAGCCCCAGCATTTT.

The chain recombines TRBV7-3 with TRBJ1-5; D might be TRBD1 (6 bases). The CDR3 extends over 17 amino acids. CDR1 SGHTA and CDR2 FQGTGA come from the germline V gene. V lost 3 bases and J lost 3, with 18 bases in between. This chain's CDR3 is CASSFLDGQPINQPQHF. The DNA of the CDR3 is TGTGCCAGCAGCTTCCTTGATGGACAGCCGATCAATCAGCCCCAGCATTTT.

The chain carries TRBV25-1 and TRBJ1-2; D is unresolved. Germline assignment: CDR1 MGHDK and CDR2 SYGVNS. Trimming removed 0 bases from V and 7 bases from J, with 12 bases in between. The CDR3 is 14 residues long. This CDR3 reads CASSEYSGGSGYTF. The CDR3 DNA reads TGTGCCAGCAGTGAATATTCGGGAGGGAGTGGCTACACCTTC.

This clone was recorded once. This sequence joins TRBV18 and TRBJ2-1, with 9 bases that match TRBD1. The CDR3 length is 15 residues. The V gene's germline CDR1 is KGHSH and CDR2 LQKENI. J gave up 2 bases and V 4 bases, and 3 bases lay outside the gene matches. CDR3 bases: TGTGCCAGCTCACGCGGGACAGGGACCTACAATGAGCAGTTCTTC. It is translated as CASSRGTGTYNEQFF.

V usage is TRBV18 and J usage is TRBJ2-7; D is possibly TRBD1 (6 bases). The CDR3 is 15 residues long. Trimming removed 2 bases from V and 2 bases from J, with 13 bases in between. The germline V gene encodes CDR1 KGHSH and CDR2 LQKENI. CDR3 nucleotides: TGTGCCAGCTCACCAGACCTAGCAGGGGCCTACGAGCAGTACTTC. The encoded protein is CASSPDLAGAYEQYF. The whole variable domain, filled in from reference TRBV18 and TRBJ2-7, reads NAGVMQNPRHLVRRRGQEARLRCSPMKGHSHVYWYRQLPEEGLKFMVYLQKENIIDESGMPKERFSAEFPKEGPSILRIQQVVRGDSAAYFCASSPDLAGAYEQYFGPGTRLTVT.

The chain joins TRBV7-2 to TRBJ2-2; D perhaps matches TRBD1 (6 bases). Germline V gene sequence: CDR1 SGHTA, CDR2 FQGNSA. This CDR3 contains 15 residues. V was trimmed by 1 base and J by 0 bases, leaving 6 bases between them. DNA of the CDR3: TGTGCCAGCAGCTTAGGACAGGCGAACACCGGGGAGCTGTTTTTT. Amino acid sequence: CASSLGQANTGELFF.

The chain links TRBV7-9 to TRBJ2-7, with D possibly being TRBD1 (6 bases). The germline gives CDR1 SEHNR, CDR2 FQNEAQ (reference sequence). CDR3 length: 15 residues. Trimming took off 4 bases at V and 2 bases at J, with 15 bases between the two ends. The CDR3 region has the DNA TGTGCCAGCAGCTCACCGGACAGTTCACCCTACGAGCAGTACTTC. This sequence encodes CASSSPDSSPYEQYF.

The gene calls are TRBV4-2 and TRBJ2-3, with 8 bases aligning to TRBD1. The V gene's germline CDR1 is LGHNA and CDR2 YNFKEQ. J was trimmed by 0 bases and V by 2 bases; bases with no gene match: 10. CDR3 size: 18 residues. CDR3 in amino acids: CASSQKGTTGESTDTQYF. Here the CDR3 DNA reads TGTGCCAGCAGCCAAAAGGGGACGACAGGGGAAAGCACAGATACGCAGTATTTT.

This chain links TRBV18 with TRBJ2-5; TRBD2 agrees at 7 bases. This CDR3 has 15 amino acids. The germline V gene encodes CDR1 KGHSH and CDR2 LQKENI. V lost 3 bases to trimming and J lost 0 bases; unmatched junction nucleotides: 4. The CDR3 loop reads CASSPPGGYQETQYF. The CDR3 nucleotides are TGTGCCAGCTCACCGCCCGGGGGGTACCAAGAGACCCAGTACTTC.

The gene calls are TRBV7-2 and TRBJ1-1; 8 bases map to TRBD1. There are 17 residues in the CDR3. The junction had 14 bases not matched to a gene; V was cut back by 4 bases and J by 4 bases. Looked up from germline, CDR1 is SGHTA and CDR2 is FQGNSA. CDR3 sequence: CASSSPRQGAVGTEAFF. Written as DNA, the CDR3 is TGTGCCAGCAGCTCACCACGCCAGGGGGCGGTCGGCACTGAAGCTTTCTTT.

The chain has TRBV28 and TRBJ2-1, with TRBD2 matching 10 bases. The CDR3 extends over 16 amino acids. V trimming: 8 bases; J trimming: 0 bases; junction bases outside the gene matches: 7. The germline CDR1 and CDR2 sequences are MDHEN and SYDVKM. In nucleotides, the CDR3 is TGTGCCAGCTCACGTGAGCGGGAGGGCTCCTACAATGAGCAGTTCTTC. This translates into CASSREREGSYNEQFF.

This clone has just a few counts. V usage is TRBV7-9 and J usage is TRBJ1-6; 7 bases are a match to TRBD1. V shed 5 bases, J shed 10 bases, and the junction held 17 bases outside the gene matches. This CDR3 contains 17 residues. CDR1 is SEHNR and CDR2 is FQNEAQ in the germline V gene (reference sequence). The CDR3 nucleotides read TGTGCCAGCAGCCGTTGGGCGGGACAGAGTGTAATCTCACCCCTCCACTTT. This encodes CASSRWAGQSVISPLHF.

The chain joins TRBV27 to TRBJ2-7; 9 bases map to TRBD1. J was trimmed by 7 bases and V by 6 bases; bases with no gene match: 13. Germline-derived CDR1 and CDR2 are MNHEY and SMNVEV (reference sequence). This CDR3 is built from 15 residues. The CDR3 spells CASRPTTGGLREQYV. Here the CDR3 DNA reads TGTGCCAGCAGACCCACTACAGGGGGCTTAAGGGAGCAGTACGTC.

The V and J genes are TRBV18 and TRBJ2-2; D remains ambiguous. V lost 4 bases to trimming and J lost 3 bases, with 12 bases between them. CDR3 length: 15 amino acids. Germline lookup yields CDR1 KGHSH and CDR2 LQKENI. CDR3 DNA sequence: TGTGCCAGCTCACTATTAATCAGTTACACCGGGGAGCTGTTTTTT. It is translated as CASSLLISYTGELFF.

The CDR3 region is CATSPRQGYEQYF. CDR3 bases: TGTGCCACCAGCCCCCGACAGGGCTACGAGCAGTACTTC. The chain couples TRBV15 to TRBJ2-7, with 7 bases matching TRBD1. This CDR3 is built from 13 residues. From germline, CDR1 is LNHNV and CDR2 YYDKDF (reference sequence). Trimming removed 5 bases from V and 3 bases from J; junction bases left unmatched: 4.

This chain joins TRBV19 and TRBJ1-1; D is unresolved. The length of the CDR3 is 13 residues. CDR1 LNHDA and CDR2 SQIVND come from the germline V gene (reference sequence). V was shortened by 9 bases and J by 1 base, with 12 bases between the two germline ends. CDR3 sequence reads: CASRRQSNTEAFF. The CDR3 DNA reads as TGTGCCAGCCGCAGGCAGTCGAACACTGAAGCTTTCTTT. Complete variable domain (other parts from reference TRBV19 and TRBJ1-1): DGGITQSPKYLFRKEGQNVTLSCEQNLNHDAMYWYRQDPGQGLRLIYYSQIVNDFQKGDIAEGYSVSREKKESFPLTVTSAQKNPTAFYLCASRRQSNTEAFFGQGTRLTVV.

J is TRBJ2-2 and V is TRBV5-1; D is uncertain. Trimming cost V 0 bases and J 1 base, with 7 bases left between them. The CDR3 totals 15 residues. The germline gives CDR1 SGHRS, CDR2 YFSETQ. The CDR3 sequence: CASSLGHMNTGELFF. The CDR3 DNA sequence: TGCGCCAGCAGCTTGGGACATATGAACACCGGGGAGCTGTTTTTT.

The chain links TRBV2 to TRBJ1-5, with 7 bases lining up with TRBD1. CDR3 length: 15 residues. V gave up 6 bases and J gave up 0 bases; unmatched junction bases: 5. Looked up from germline, CDR1 is SNHLY and CDR2 is FYNNEI. CDR3 sequence: CASSRQGNSNQPQHF. Written as DNA, the CDR3 is TGTGCCAGCAGCCGACAGGGTAATAGCAATCAGCCCCAGCATTTT.

The J gene is TRBJ1-5, the V gene TRBV4-1, with 8 bases lining up with TRBD1. Germline-derived CDR1 and CDR2 are MGHRA and YSYEKL. CDR3 size: 17 residues. After removal of 3 bases from V and 0 bases from J, the junction contained 7 bases not matched to a gene. CDR3 in DNA: TGCGCCAGCAGCCAGGCCGGACAGGGCCATAGCAATCAGCCCCAGCATTTT. Residues: CASSQAGQGHSNQPQHF.

The rearrangement links TRBV28 to TRBJ1-6; unclear D gene. This CDR3 contains 15 residues. CDR1 MDHEN and CDR2 SYDVKM come from the germline V gene. Trimming removed 0 bases from V and 10 bases from J, with 13 bases in between. As DNA, the CDR3 is TGTGCCAGCAGTTTATGGGGCGGAGGGCGGTCACCCCTCCACTTT. Its translation is CASSLWGGGRSPLHF.

V gene TRBV2 combines with J gene TRBJ1-2, with TRBD1 as a possible D gene (5 bases). The CDR3 has 11 residues. The V end was cut by 3 bases, the J end by 8 bases, with 7 bases between. Germline CDR1 SNHLY, CDR2 FYNNEI. CDR3 DNA: TGTGCCAGCAGTGATGACAGAGGCTACACCTTC. Its protein product is CASSDDRGYTF.

This clone has a single count. The CDR3 nucleotides read TGTGCCAGCAGCCCCTCTTACTCCTACAATGAGCAGTTCTTC. It codes for CASSPSYSYNEQFF. The chain recombines TRBV7-3 with TRBJ2-1; D is unclear. The V end lost 5 bases, the J end lost 0 bases, and 8 bases lay between the germline ends. The CDR3 runs 14 residues. Per germline, CDR1 SGHTA and CDR2 FQGTGA.

The V and J genes are TRBV5-1 and TRBJ2-1, with 9 bases identical to TRBD2. V trimming: 4 bases; J trimming: 4 bases; junction bases outside the gene matches: 6. The germline V gene has CDR1 SGHRS and CDR2 YFSETQ. This CDR3 contains 15 residues. The CDR3 here is CASSQLAGPYNEQFF. CDR3 nucleotides: TGCGCCAGCAGCCAGCTAGCGGGACCTTACAATGAGCAGTTCTTC.

Comments on this clone: This specimen includes other DNA sequences encoding the same CDR3. This chain links TRBV5-1 with TRBJ2-3, with D hard to call. The V gene's germline CDR1 is SGHRS and CDR2 YFSETQ. This CDR3 comprises 12 residues. Trimming pared 4 bases from V and 3 bases from J, leaving 6 bases between. The CDR3 is CASSLSTDTQYF. The CDR3 DNA follows: TGCGCCAGCAGCCTCTCGACAGATACGCAGTATTTT. Supplemented by reference TRBV5-1 and TRBJ2-3, the full variable domain reads KAGVTQTPRYLIKTRGQQVTLSCSPISGHRSVSWYQQTPGQGLQFLFEYFSETQRNKGNFPGRFSGRQFSNSRSEMNVSTLELGDSALYLCASSLSTDTQYFGPGTRLTVL.

This sequence joins TRBV5-6 and TRBJ1-1; tentatively, D is TRBD1 (5 bases). The CDR3 totals 13 residues. Per the germline V gene, CDR1 is SGHDT and CDR2 is YYEEEE. With 3 bases removed from V and 1 base from J, the gap between germline ends came to 7 bases. For the CDR3, the DNA is TGTGCCAGCAGCTATCAGGGGAACACTGAAGCTTTCTTT. This translates into CASSYQGNTEAFF.

The chain is built from TRBV5-1 and TRBJ2-5; tentatively, D is TRBD1 (6 bases). In germline, CDR1 is SGHRS, CDR2 YFSETQ. The length of the CDR3 is 13 residues. V was shortened by 1 base and J by 4 bases, with 8 bases between the two germline ends. CDR3 nucleotides: TGCGCCAGCAGCTTGACAGGGACAGAGACCCAGTACTTC. Translated: CASSLTGTETQYF.

As for this clone: Different DNA sequences within this sample yield the same CDR3. This chain links TRBV5-1 with TRBJ1-1; the match to TRBD1 covers 7 bases. The CDR3 is 14 residues long. The V and J ends lost 1 base and 2 bases, in that order; junction bases with no gene match: 2. The germline V gene encodes CDR1 SGHRS and CDR2 YFSETQ. The CDR3 DNA reads as TGCGCCAGCAGCTTGCAGGGGGGCAACACTGAAGCTTTCTTT. Translation: CASSLQGGNTEAFF.